This is a list of T cell receptor beta chains from one sample in a study of neoadjuvant anti-PD-1 for oral cavity cancer. Method: immunoSEQ multiplex PCR; TCRdb's copy keeps in-frame clones and lacks some. This table has over 25,000 clones, roughly 85% appearing once. The sequencing here drew on PBMCs, taken after nivolumab (anti-PD-1) treatment. These receptors all stem from a person between 35 and 79 years old with oral cavity squamous cell carcinoma. The CDR3 runs from the conserved cysteine through the conserved F or W. Fields, in order: J gene, V gene, clone size, D gene, CDR3 protein, CDR3 DNA. The D gene is left open where the match is weak. Clone size appears in some rows only: once, few, many, or a class for an expanded clone.

j_gene: TRBJ1-5
v_gene: TRBV5-3
abundance: -
d_gene: -
CDR3aa: CARSTAGGRKIQPQHF
CDR3nt: TGTGCCAGAAGCACCGCGGGGGGGAGGAAAATTCAGCCCCAGCATTTT

j_gene: TRBJ1-3
v_gene: TRBV19
abundance: -
d_gene: -
CDR3aa: CASSTNSAGNTIYF
CDR3nt: TGTGCCAGTAGTACCAACTCGGCTGGAAACACCATATATTTT

j_gene: TRBJ2-7
v_gene: TRBV5-8
abundance: -
d_gene: -
CDR3aa: CASSLVLGGMGEQYF
CDR3nt: TGTGCCAGCAGCTTGGTGTTAGGGGGAATGGGGGAGCAGTACTTC

j_gene: TRBJ2-1
v_gene: TRBV19
abundance: -
d_gene: TRBD1
CDR3aa: CASSATGTGYNEQFF
CDR3nt: TGTGCCAGCAGCGCCACAGGGACAGGGTACAATGAGCAGTTCTTC

j_gene: TRBJ2-7
v_gene: TRBV29-1
abundance: -
d_gene: -
CDR3aa: CSVSFGGRAYEQYF
CDR3nt: TGCAGCGTTTCCTTTGGAGGCAGAGCCTACGAGCAGTACTTC

j_gene: TRBJ1-3
v_gene: TRBV7-2
abundance: -
d_gene: -
CDR3aa: CASSLAQGFGNTIYF
CDR3nt: TGTGCCAGCAGCTTAGCGCAGGGGTTTGGAAACACCATATATTTT

j_gene: TRBJ2-7
v_gene: TRBV19
abundance: once
d_gene: -
CDR3aa: CASSRDSTYEQYF
CDR3nt: TGTGCCAGTAGTCGCGACAGCACCTACGAGCAGTACTTC

j_gene: TRBJ1-2
v_gene: TRBV7-8
abundance: -
d_gene: -
CDR3aa: CASSDDRTGFYTF
CDR3nt: TGTGCCAGCAGCGATGACAGGACCGGGTTCTACACCTTC

j_gene: TRBJ1-2
v_gene: TRBV2
abundance: -
d_gene: -
CDR3aa: CASSDRGPFNYGYTF
CDR3nt: TGTGCCAGCAGTGATCGTGGACCTTTTAACTATGGCTACACCTTC

j_gene: TRBJ1-1
v_gene: TRBV27
abundance: -
d_gene: -
CDR3aa: CASSRAGAGLGNTEAFF
CDR3nt: TGTGCCAGCAGTCGAGCGGGGGCCGGTCTGGGGAACACTGAAGCTTTCTTT

j_gene: TRBJ2-2
v_gene: TRBV19
abundance: -
d_gene: -
CDR3aa: CASSMPQDLPGELFF
CDR3nt: TGTGCCAGTAGTATGCCCCAGGACCTGCCCGGGGAGCTGTTTTTT

j_gene: TRBJ2-3
v_gene: TRBV29-1
abundance: -
d_gene: -
CDR3aa: CSALGGASSTDTQYF
CDR3nt: TGCAGCGCCCTGGGAGGAGCTTCTAGCACAGATACGCAGTATTTT

j_gene: TRBJ1-2
v_gene: TRBV7-9
abundance: -
d_gene: -
CDR3aa: CASSVDRGYTF
CDR3nt: TGTGCCAGCAGTGTCGACCGTGGCTACACCTTC

j_gene: TRBJ1-2
v_gene: TRBV2
abundance: few
d_gene: -
CDR3aa: CARAGRQHGYTF
CDR3nt: TGTGCCAGGGCAGGACGGCAACATGGCTACACCTTC

j_gene: TRBJ2-1
v_gene: TRBV11-2
abundance: -
d_gene: -
CDR3aa: CASSSQGKGTAEQFF
CDR3nt: TGTGCCAGCAGCTCCCAGGGGAAGGGGACGGCCGAGCAGTTCTTC

j_gene: TRBJ1-6
v_gene: TRBV13
abundance: -
d_gene: TRBD1
CDR3aa: CASSPQGGHSPLHF
CDR3nt: TGTGCCAGCAGCCCACAGGGGGGTCATTCACCCCTCCACTTT

j_gene: TRBJ1-1
v_gene: TRBV7-2
abundance: -
d_gene: -
CDR3aa: CTSKITNTEAFF
CDR3nt: TGTACCAGCAAAATTACGAACACTGAAGCTTTCTTT

j_gene: TRBJ2-5
v_gene: TRBV5-1
abundance: once
d_gene: TRBD2
CDR3aa: CASSLGEGRQETQYF
CDR3nt: TGCGCCAGCAGCTTGGGGGAGGGTCGGCAAGAGACCCAGTACTTC

j_gene: TRBJ2-7
v_gene: TRBV28
abundance: few
d_gene: -
CDR3aa: CASAGAGRGEQYF
CDR3nt: TGTGCCAGCGCGGGGGCGGGAAGGGGCGAGCAGTACTTC

j_gene: TRBJ1-2
v_gene: TRBV7-4
abundance: few
d_gene: TRBD1
CDR3aa: CASSWRTGMGGYTF
CDR3nt: TGTGCCAGCAGCTGGAGGACAGGTATGGGTGGCTACACCTTC

j_gene: TRBJ2-1
v_gene: TRBV4-3
abundance: few
d_gene: -
CDR3aa: CASSQDQEAEQFF
CDR3nt: TGCGCCAGCAGCCAAGATCAGGAAGCCGAGCAGTTCTTC

j_gene: TRBJ1-2
v_gene: TRBV4-3
abundance: -
d_gene: TRBD1
CDR3aa: CASSQRDRGPYYGYTF
CDR3nt: TGCGCCAGCAGCCAGCGGGACAGGGGGCCCTACTATGGCTACACCTTC

j_gene: TRBJ1-5
v_gene: TRBV27
abundance: -
d_gene: TRBD1
CDR3aa: CASSSQGAYQPQHF
CDR3nt: TGTGCCAGCAGTTCACAGGGGGCATATCAGCCCCAGCATTTT

j_gene: TRBJ2-7
v_gene: TRBV5-1
abundance: -
d_gene: TRBD1
CDR3aa: CASSRGQANSGYEQYF
CDR3nt: TGCGCCAGCAGCCGGGGACAGGCTAATTCGGGCTACGAGCAGTACTTC

j_gene: TRBJ1-1
v_gene: TRBV5-4
abundance: -
d_gene: TRBD1
CDR3aa: CASSPTTGVRNTEAFF
CDR3nt: TGTGCCAGCAGCCCCACGACAGGGGTAAGGAACACTGAAGCTTTCTTT

j_gene: TRBJ1-5
v_gene: TRBV6-5
abundance: -
d_gene: -
CDR3aa: CASASPGYQPQHF
CDR3nt: TGTGCCAGCGCCAGCCCAGGGTATCAGCCCCAGCATTTT

j_gene: TRBJ2-7
v_gene: TRBV5-1
abundance: -
d_gene: -
CDR3aa: CASSLNLGTRYEQYF
CDR3nt: TGCGCCAGCAGCTTGAACCTGGGGACGCGCTACGAGCAGTACTTC

j_gene: TRBJ1-1
v_gene: TRBV5-1
abundance: -
d_gene: TRBD1
CDR3aa: CASSLTTGTGGTEAFF
CDR3nt: TGCGCCAGCAGCTTGACCACCGGGACAGGGGGCACTGAAGCTTTCTTT

j_gene: TRBJ2-1
v_gene: TRBV6-5
abundance: -
d_gene: -
CDR3aa: CASVPGTSYNEQFF
CDR3nt: TGTGCCAGCGTTCCCGGGACGTCTTACAATGAGCAGTTCTTC

j_gene: TRBJ2-5
v_gene: TRBV11-2
abundance: -
d_gene: TRBD2
CDR3aa: CASSPRGDTVRGETQYF
CDR3nt: TGTGCCAGCAGCCCGCGGGGGGACACAGTCCGAGGAGAGACCCAGTACTTC

j_gene: TRBJ2-7
v_gene: TRBV7-2
abundance: -
d_gene: -
CDR3aa: CASSPAYEQYF
CDR3nt: TGTGCCAGCAGCCCAGCCTACGAGCAGTACTTC

j_gene: TRBJ1-1
v_gene: TRBV27
abundance: -
d_gene: TRBD1
CDR3aa: CASSLSGQGITEAFF
CDR3nt: TGTGCCAGCAGTTTATCGGGACAGGGGATCACTGAAGCTTTCTTT

j_gene: TRBJ2-7
v_gene: TRBV5-5
abundance: -
d_gene: -
CDR3aa: CASSSDSYPYEQYF
CDR3nt: TGTGCCAGCAGCTCGGACAGTTACCCCTACGAGCAGTACTTC

j_gene: TRBJ2-1
v_gene: TRBV15
abundance: -
d_gene: -
CDR3aa: CATSTAAGSGNEQFF
CDR3nt: TGTGCCACCAGCACCGCAGCCGGTTCGGGGAATGAGCAGTTCTTC

j_gene: TRBJ2-2
v_gene: TRBV5-6
abundance: -
d_gene: -
CDR3aa: CASSLAPGELFF
CDR3nt: TGTGCCAGCAGCTTGGCCCCCGGGGAGCTGTTTTTT

j_gene: TRBJ2-3
v_gene: TRBV27
abundance: once
d_gene: TRBD2
CDR3aa: CASSKGSGGVETQYF
CDR3nt: TGTGCCAGCAGCAAGGGAAGCGGGGGGGTTGAGACGCAGTATTTT

j_gene: TRBJ2-7
v_gene: TRBV6-5
abundance: -
d_gene: -
CDR3aa: CASTRQVNSYEQYF
CDR3nt: TGTGCCAGCACGAGACAGGTCAACTCCTACGAGCAGTACTTC

j_gene: TRBJ1-1
v_gene: TRBV29-1
abundance: -
d_gene: TRBD1
CDR3aa: CSVDPTGGGPNTEAFF
CDR3nt: TGCAGCGTTGACCCGACAGGGGGCGGGCCCAACACTGAAGCTTTCTTT

j_gene: TRBJ2-1
v_gene: TRBV4-3
abundance: few
d_gene: TRBD1
CDR3aa: CASSQATGGLGNEQFF
CDR3nt: TGCGCCAGCAGCCAAGCAACAGGGGGCTTGGGGAATGAGCAGTTCTTC

j_gene: TRBJ2-3
v_gene: TRBV19
abundance: -
d_gene: -
CDR3aa: CASSPNTDTQYF
CDR3nt: TGTGCCAGTAGTCCAAACACAGATACGCAGTATTTT

j_gene: TRBJ1-3
v_gene: TRBV20-1
abundance: -
d_gene: -
CDR3aa: CSAGSGNTIYF
CDR3nt: TGCAGTGCAGGGTCAGGAAACACCATATATTTT

j_gene: TRBJ1-1
v_gene: TRBV9
abundance: once
d_gene: -
CDR3aa: CASSEGLNTEAFF
CDR3nt: TGTGCCAGCAGCGAGGGGTTGAACACTGAAGCTTTCTTT

j_gene: TRBJ2-5
v_gene: TRBV7-8
abundance: -
d_gene: -
CDR3aa: CASSLGAGRETQYF
CDR3nt: TGTGCCAGCAGCTTAGGGGCAGGGCGGGAGACCCAGTACTTC

j_gene: TRBJ1-2
v_gene: TRBV28
abundance: -
d_gene: -
CDR3aa: CASTRRGADYGYTF
CDR3nt: TGTGCCAGCACCAGAAGGGGGGCAGACTATGGCTACACCTTC

j_gene: TRBJ1-6
v_gene: TRBV2
abundance: -
d_gene: TRBD1
CDR3aa: CASRVTGEGSPLHF
CDR3nt: TGTGCCAGCAGAGTAACAGGGGAGGGATCACCCCTCCACTTT

j_gene: TRBJ1-2
v_gene: TRBV5-8
abundance: few
d_gene: -
CDR3aa: CASSRLDSYNYGYTF
CDR3nt: TGTGCCAGCAGCCGCCTCGACAGCTATAACTATGGCTACACCTTC

j_gene: TRBJ2-7
v_gene: TRBV4-3
abundance: -
d_gene: -
CDR3aa: CASSQDRTGPGYEQYF
CDR3nt: TGCGCCAGCAGCCAAGATCGAACAGGCCCAGGCTACGAGCAGTACTTC

j_gene: TRBJ1-1
v_gene: TRBV27
abundance: -
d_gene: -
CDR3aa: CASSLYSTYTEAFF
CDR3nt: TGTGCCAGCAGTTTGTATTCAACGTACACTGAAGCTTTCTTT

j_gene: TRBJ2-2
v_gene: TRBV19
abundance: -
d_gene: -
CDR3aa: CASSGPGLATNTGELFF
CDR3nt: TGTGCCAGTAGTGGACCGGGTCTAGCTACGAACACCGGGGAGCTGTTTTTT

j_gene: TRBJ1-1
v_gene: TRBV7-8
abundance: -
d_gene: TRBD1
CDR3aa: CASSSDREITEAFF
CDR3nt: TGTGCCAGCAGCTCGGACAGGGAGATCACTGAAGCTTTCTTT

j_gene: TRBJ1-5
v_gene: TRBV19
abundance: -
d_gene: -
CDR3aa: CASSTLSQPQHF
CDR3nt: TGTGCCAGTAGTACCCTGAGTCAGCCCCAGCATTTT

j_gene: TRBJ2-2
v_gene: TRBV5-4
abundance: -
d_gene: TRBD1
CDR3aa: CASSSRTGRRAGELFF
CDR3nt: TGTGCCAGCAGCTCCAGGACAGGTCGGCGGGCCGGGGAGCTGTTTTTT